The 10 T cell receptor beta chains reported below all come from one sample, sequenced in a study of blood T cell repertoires in COVID-19. The table came from immunoSEQ multiplex PCR; TCRdb's copy has only in-frame clones and leaves some out. The sample holds 270,000 or so clones; 86% are singletons and the top ten take about 8.6%. Sequences were obtained from peripheral blood. The receptor set was obtained from a man aged 40-49 years with active or convalescent COVID-19.

The V call is TRBV5-1, the J call TRBJ2-7, with 9 bases identical to TRBD2. J gave up 2 bases and V 0 bases, and 3 bases lay outside the gene matches. The CDR3 spans 15 residues. The germline V gene has CDR1 SGHRS and CDR2 YFSETQ. The CDR3 here is CASSLEAGGPYEQYF. The CDR3 DNA reads as TGCGCCAGCAGCTTGGAAGCGGGAGGTCCCTACGAGCAGTACTTC.

This clone showed up just once. The chain couples TRBV6-5 to TRBJ2-5, with 7 bases lining up with TRBD1. V shed 2 bases, J shed 1 base, and the junction held 1 base outside the gene matches. Germline CDR1 and CDR2: MNHEY and SVGAGI. The CDR3 contains 14 residues. CDR3 residues: CASSYGDSQETQYF. The CDR3 DNA sequence: TGTGCCAGCAGTTACGGGGACAGCCAAGAGACCCAGTACTTC.

This chain links TRBV7-6 with TRBJ2-5; 8 bases agree with TRBD1. The germline V gene has CDR1 SGHVS and CDR2 FNYEAQ. The CDR3 runs to 15 residues. Trimming took 5 bases from V and 5 from J; bases not matched to a gene: 10. CDR3 loop: CASSPGQGTYETQYF. CDR3 bases: TGTGCCAGCAGCCCCGGACAGGGTACCTATGAGACCCAGTACTTC.

The CDR3 DNA reads TGTGCCACCAGCAGAGGGGCGGGAGAGACCCAGTACTTC. Protein product: CATSRGAGETQYF. V and J are TRBV15 and TRBJ2-5; D perhaps matches TRBD2 (5 bases). The CDR3 loop spans 13 amino acids. The V gene's germline CDR1 is LNHNV and CDR2 YYDKDF (reference sequence). Trimming left V 1 base short and J 4 bases short, with 7 bases between.

The chain recombines TRBV28 with TRBJ1-4, with D uncertain. Trimming left V 3 bases short and J 8 bases short, with 10 bases between. This CDR3 is built from 13 residues. The germline gives CDR1 MDHEN, CDR2 SYDVKM. The CDR3 spells CASSFYVREKLFF. CDR3 DNA: TGTGCCAGCAGTTTCTACGTCCGAGAAAAACTGTTTTTT.

This clone was seen just once. The V gene is TRBV7-8, the J gene TRBJ2-3; TRBD1 agrees at 9 bases. The CDR3 sequence is 16 residues long. CDR1 is SGHVS and CDR2 is FQNEAQ in the germline V gene. With V trimmed by 5 bases and J by 3 bases, 9 bases remained unmatched. The CDR3 DNA reads as TGTGCCAGCAGCCCGGGACAGGGTGGGTGGACAGATACGCAGTATTTT. Encoded protein: CASSPGQGGWTDTQYF. The full variable domain, completed using reference TRBV7-8 and TRBJ2-3, is GAGVSQSPRYKVAKRGQDVALRCDPISGHVSLFWYQQALGQGPEFLTYFQNEAQLDKSGLPSDRFFAERPEGSVSTLKIQRTQQEDSAVYLCASSPGQGGWTDTQYFGPGTRLTVL.

V is TRBV23-1 and J is TRBJ1-5, with 10 bases identical to TRBD1. Being an ORF, TRBV23-1 has a function that is uncertain. The V segment lost 5 bases and the J segment 3 bases; nucleotides outside the gene matches: 7. The CDR3 extends over 16 amino acids. In DNA form, the CDR3 reads TGCGCCAGCAGTTTGCGGACAGGGGGTTTCAATCAGCCCCAGCATTTT. As protein: CASSLRTGGFNQPQHF.

The V call is TRBV18, the J call TRBJ2-4; 9 bases are a match to TRBD1. The J segment lost 0 bases and the V segment lost 9 bases, leaving 15 bases of the junction unmatched. The CDR3 totals 18 residues. CDR1 and CDR2 (germline): KGHSH, LQKENI. CDR3 loop: CASKQGQGFEEAKNIQYF. The CDR3 bases are TGTGCCAGTAAGCAGGGACAGGGTTTTGAAGAAGCCAAAAACATTCAGTACTTC.

This clone came up once. In nucleotides, the CDR3 is TGTGCCAGCAGTTATGAGGGGGTCACTGAAGCTTTCTTT. Translated, it gives CASSYEGVTEAFF. The chain links TRBV6-5 to TRBJ1-1; TRBD1 is a possible D gene (6 bases). The CDR3 sequence is 13 residues long. Per the germline V gene, CDR1 is MNHEY and CDR2 is SVGAGI. The V gene lost 3 bases and the J gene lost 4 bases, with 9 bases spanning the gap.

The chain joins TRBV6-5 to TRBJ1-1, with 7 bases matching TRBD1. V lost 11 bases, J lost 4 bases, and 7 bases stayed unmatched. Germline lookup yields CDR1 MNHEY and CDR2 SVGAGI. The CDR3 consists of 12 residues. The CDR3 coding sequence is TGTGCCCTAAGGGGGCGGCCCACTGAAGCTTTCTTT. Residues: CALRGRPTEAFF.